Listed here are 19 T cell receptor beta chains from one sample, sequenced in a study of cytomegalovirus exposure and HLA in healthy donors. PCR used 60 Vbeta primers and 13 Jbeta primers. The repertoire was sequenced with immunoSEQ multiplex PCR; TCRdb's copy has only in-frame clones and lacks some. The sample consists of fewer than 130,000 clones, around 80% of them appearing once. Sequencing used PBMCs. These TCRs come from a woman aged 40-49 years in good health and CMV-seronegative.

The V gene is TRBV28, the J gene TRBJ2-1, with 11 positions matching TRBD2. Germline loops: CDR1 MDHEN, CDR2 SYDVKM. This CDR3 comprises 17 residues. The V and J ends lost 5 bases and 6 bases, in that order; junction bases with no gene match: 12. The CDR3 sequence: CASSASSGRAGGNEQFF. CDR3 nucleotide sequence: TGTGCCAGCAGTGCCAGTAGCGGGAGGGCCGGGGGCAATGAGCAGTTCTTC.

This clone was picked up one time. The V and J genes are TRBV19 and TRBJ2-7, with D possibly TRBD1 on 5 matching bases. The V end lost 5 bases, the J end lost 5 bases, and 25 bases lay between the germline ends. Looked up from germline, CDR1 is LNHDA and CDR2 is SQIVND (reference sequence). CDR3 length equals 17 residues. The DNA of the CDR3 is TGTGCCAGTAGTCCCCTTCAAGTGGGGCCCGAGTCCCACGAGCAGTACTTC. Translated, it gives CASSPLQVGPESHEQYF.

This clone showed up just once. This sequence joins TRBV10-3 and TRBJ1-2; D might be TRBD1 (6 bases). CDR1 ENHRY and CDR2 SYGVKD come from the germline V gene. Trimming removed 4 bases from V and 8 bases from J, with 17 bases in between. The CDR3 has 14 amino acids. The CDR3 DNA reads as TGTGCCATCAGTGCCTCACAGGGAAATGGGGGCTACACCTTC. Its protein product is CAISASQGNGGYTF.

This chain links TRBV28 with TRBJ2-7, with TRBD1 matching over 9 bases. Germline CDR1 reads MDHEN; CDR2 reads SYDVKM. With 6 bases clipped from V and 2 bases from J, the junction kept 8 bases outside the gene matches. This CDR3 has 15 residues. The chain's CDR3 is CASRMDRGFTYEQYF. In DNA, the CDR3 is TGTGCCAGCAGGATGGACAGGGGCTTTACCTACGAGCAGTACTTC.

The chain carries TRBV30 and TRBJ1-1, with D possibly matching TRBD1 (5 bases). Germline V gene data show CDR1 as GTSNPN and CDR2 as SVGIG (reference sequence). This CDR3 has 11 residues. V shed 4 bases and J shed 6 bases, with 9 bases lying between them. CDR3 coding DNA: TGTGCCTGGAAGCAGGGCCCTGAAGCTTTCTTT. It yields the protein CAWKQGPEAFF.

V usage is TRBV30 and J usage is TRBJ1-2, with TRBD1 identical over 9 bases. With 4 bases clipped from V and 8 bases from J, the junction kept 8 bases outside the gene matches. This CDR3 comprises 13 residues. In germline, CDR1 is GTSNPN, CDR2 SVGIG (reference sequence). As DNA, the CDR3 is TGTGCCTGGACACTTGGACAGGGGTTGGGCTACACCTTC. It codes for CAWTLGQGLGYTF.

The chain couples TRBV27 to TRBJ2-2; D is possibly TRBD1 (7 bases). This CDR3 has 15 amino acids. Germline V CDR1 and CDR2: MNHEY, SMNVEV (reference sequence). With 4 bases removed from V and 6 bases from J, the gap between germline ends came to 15 bases. The DNA for the CDR3 is TGTGCCAGCAGTTCTTTATCAGGGGGGCCCGGGGAGCTGTTTTTT. Amino acid sequence: CASSSLSGGPGELFF.

This rearrangement joins TRBV27 to TRBJ1-2; D is unresolved. The CDR3 is 12 amino acids. Trimming removed 3 bases at V and 8 bases at J, with 10 bases between. Per the germline V gene, CDR1 is MNHEY and CDR2 is SMNVEV (reference sequence). The CDR3 spells CASSFAGSGYTF. For the CDR3, the DNA is TGTGCCAGCAGTTTCGCCGGGTCCGGCTACACCTTC.

The count of this clone is one. This chain links TRBV5-6 with TRBJ1-6, with D uncertain. Per the germline V gene, CDR1 is SGHDT and CDR2 is YYEEEE. Trimming cost V 4 bases and J 2 bases, with 13 bases left between them. The CDR3 has 16 amino acids. The CDR3 nucleotides are TGTGCCAGCAGCCGTGGAGAAGACCCCTATAATTCACCCCTCCACTTT. Translated, it gives CASSRGEDPYNSPLHF.

The rearrangement uses TRBV4-2 and TRBJ2-1, with 7 bases fitting TRBD1. Germline assignment: CDR1 LGHNA and CDR2 YNFKEQ. The V segment lost 3 bases and the J segment 5 bases; nucleotides outside the gene matches: 7. This CDR3 is built from 15 residues. The CDR3 DNA is TGTGCCAGCAGCCACCTAGGACAGGCGAACAATGAGCAGTTCTTC. This encodes CASSHLGQANNEQFF.

This chain links TRBV6-1 with TRBJ1-5; D possibly corresponds to TRBD1 (6 bases). The CDR3 is made up of 15 amino acids. The V end lost 6 bases, the J end lost 7 bases, and 19 bases lay between the germline ends. Germline V gives CDR1 MNHNS, CDR2 SASEGT. The CDR3: CASRTFLGAGQPQHF. The CDR3 DNA sequence: TGTGCCAGCAGGACCTTTTTGGGGGCAGGGCAGCCCCAGCATTTT.

The chain uses TRBV19 and TRBJ2-1; 10 bases map to TRBD2. CDR3 length: 17 amino acids. After removal of 5 bases from V and 1 base from J, the junction contained 8 bases not matched to a gene. Germline CDR1 LNHDA, CDR2 SQIVND (reference sequence). CDR3 DNA sequence: TGTGCCAGTAGTCATTCTAGCGGGGGCCCTTCCTACAATGAGCAGTTCTTC. It codes for CASSHSSGGPSYNEQFF.

The chain employs TRBV11-2 and TRBJ2-7; D not resolved. Per the germline V gene, CDR1 is SGHAT and CDR2 is FQNNGV. The CDR3 contains 16 residues. Trimming pared 3 bases from V and 2 bases from J, leaving 17 bases between. The CDR3 here is CASSFKSASFAYEQYF. CDR3 sequence (DNA): TGTGCCAGCAGCTTTAAGAGTGCATCCTTTGCCTACGAGCAGTACTTC.

This clone was seen more than once but under ten times. One junction end disagrees with the germline gene, perhaps due to a read error. The chain is built from TRBV7-9 and TRBJ2-3, with 7 bases matching TRBD2. Germline CDR1 SEHNR, CDR2 FQNEAQ (reference sequence). CDR3 length: 15 residues. The CDR3 protein is CSSSFGLAETDTQYF. The CDR3, as DNA: TGTTCCAGCAGCTTTGGGCTAGCGGAGACAGATACGCAGTATTTT.

The rearrangement joins TRBV19 to TRBJ2-3; TRBD2 aligns across 9 bases. Germline V gene sequence: CDR1 LNHDA, CDR2 SQIVND (reference sequence). The J segment lost 4 bases and the V segment lost 5 bases, leaving 7 bases of the junction unmatched. This CDR3 is built from 15 residues. DNA of the CDR3: TGTGCCAGTAGTGCCCTGGCGGGAGGGCCAGATACGCAGTATTTT. Amino acids: CASSALAGGPDTQYF.

V is TRBV7-2 and J is TRBJ2-3; 8 nucleotides align to TRBD2. Germline-derived CDR1 and CDR2 are SGHTA and FQGNSA. V gave up 2 bases and J gave up 0 bases; unmatched junction bases: 10. CDR3 length: 18 amino acids. CDR3 in DNA: TGTGCCAGCAGCTTAACCAGCGGGAGCCCCCTTAGCACAGATACGCAGTATTTT. Translating gives CASSLTSGSPLSTDTQYF.

The gene calls are TRBV6-4 and TRBJ1-5, with a possible D match to TRBD1 (6 bases). V shed 10 bases and J shed 3 bases, with 16 bases lying between them. This CDR3 spans 14 amino acids. Germline loops: CDR1 MRHNA, CDR2 SNTAGT. The CDR3 here is CATKGGGTNQPQHF. The CDR3 DNA sequence: TGTGCCACCAAAGGCGGGGGCACCAATCAGCCCCAGCATTTT.

V is TRBV29-1 and J is TRBJ2-7; 7 nucleotides line up with TRBD1. J was trimmed by 3 bases and V by 7 bases; bases with no gene match: 9. There are 13 residues in the CDR3. CDR1 is SQVTM and CDR2 is ANQGSEA in the germline V gene. CDR3 region: CSGQNRDSYEQYF. The CDR3 bases are TGCAGCGGGCAAAATAGGGACAGCTACGAGCAGTACTTC.

This clone was seen a few times. The chain carries TRBV19 and TRBJ1-1; D gene ambiguous. Deletions cut 7 bases from V and 5 bases from J, with 14 bases between. The CDR3 covers 13 residues. Germline CDR1 and CDR2: LNHDA and SQIVND (reference sequence). CDR3 coding DNA: TGTGCCAGTATGGGAGCGGGCCGGACTGAAGCTTTCTTT. Its protein is CASMGAGRTEAFF.